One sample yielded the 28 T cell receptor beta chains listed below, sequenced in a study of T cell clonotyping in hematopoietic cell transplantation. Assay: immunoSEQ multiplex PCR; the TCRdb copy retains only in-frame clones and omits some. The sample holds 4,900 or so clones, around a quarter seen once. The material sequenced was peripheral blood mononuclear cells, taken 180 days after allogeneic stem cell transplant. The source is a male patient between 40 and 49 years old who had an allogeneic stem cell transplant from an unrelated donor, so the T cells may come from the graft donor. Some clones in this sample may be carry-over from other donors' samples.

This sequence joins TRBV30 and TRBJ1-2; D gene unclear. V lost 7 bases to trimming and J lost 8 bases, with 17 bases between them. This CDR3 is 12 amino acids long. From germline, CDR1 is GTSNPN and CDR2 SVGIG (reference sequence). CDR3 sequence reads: CASDEGGRGYTF. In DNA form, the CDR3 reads TGTGCCTCAGACGAGGGCGGAAGAGGCTACACCTTC.

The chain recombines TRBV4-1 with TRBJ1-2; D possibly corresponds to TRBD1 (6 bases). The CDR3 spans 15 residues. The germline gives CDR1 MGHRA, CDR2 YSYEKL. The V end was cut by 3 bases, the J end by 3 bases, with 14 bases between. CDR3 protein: CASSQEDSMDYGYTF. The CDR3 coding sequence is TGCGCCAGCAGCCAGGAGGACAGTATGGACTATGGCTACACCTTC.

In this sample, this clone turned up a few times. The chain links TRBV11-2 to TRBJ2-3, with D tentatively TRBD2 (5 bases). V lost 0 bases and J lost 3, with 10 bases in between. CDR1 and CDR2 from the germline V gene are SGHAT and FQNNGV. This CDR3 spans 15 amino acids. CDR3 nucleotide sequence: TGTGCCAGCAGCTTAGATCGAGGGAGTACAGATACGCAGTATTTT. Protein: CASSLDRGSTDTQYF.

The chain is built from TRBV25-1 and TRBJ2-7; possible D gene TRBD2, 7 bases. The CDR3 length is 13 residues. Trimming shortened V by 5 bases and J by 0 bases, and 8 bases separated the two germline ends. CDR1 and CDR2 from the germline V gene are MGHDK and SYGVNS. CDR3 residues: CASSRGGSYEQYF. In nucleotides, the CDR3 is TGTGCCAGCAGTAGGGGGGGCTCCTACGAGCAGTACTTC.

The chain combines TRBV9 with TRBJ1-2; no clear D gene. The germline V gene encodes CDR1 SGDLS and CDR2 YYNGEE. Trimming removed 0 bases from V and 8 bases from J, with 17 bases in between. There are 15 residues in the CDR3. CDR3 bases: TGTGCCAGCAGCGTAGCCTCCCTGACGCGAGTGGGCTACACCTTC. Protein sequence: CASSVASLTRVGYTF.

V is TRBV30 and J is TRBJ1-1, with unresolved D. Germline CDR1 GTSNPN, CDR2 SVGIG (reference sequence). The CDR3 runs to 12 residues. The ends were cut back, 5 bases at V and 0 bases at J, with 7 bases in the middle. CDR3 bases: TGTGCCTGGGGCGGGGTGAACACTGAAGCTTTCTTT. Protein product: CAWGGVNTEAFF.

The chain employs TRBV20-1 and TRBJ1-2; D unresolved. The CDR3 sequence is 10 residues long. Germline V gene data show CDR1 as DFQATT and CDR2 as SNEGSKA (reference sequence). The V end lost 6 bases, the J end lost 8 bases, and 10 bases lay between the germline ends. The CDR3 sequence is CSAPTIGYTF. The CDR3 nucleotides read TGCAGTGCCCCCACCATAGGCTACACCTTC.

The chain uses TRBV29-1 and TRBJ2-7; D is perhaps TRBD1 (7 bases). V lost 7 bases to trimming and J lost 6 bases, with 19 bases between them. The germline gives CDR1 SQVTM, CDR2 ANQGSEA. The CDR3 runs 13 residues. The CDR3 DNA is TGCAGCGCCCTGGTGAACAGGGGAGGCGAGCAGTACTTC. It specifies CSALVNRGGEQYF.

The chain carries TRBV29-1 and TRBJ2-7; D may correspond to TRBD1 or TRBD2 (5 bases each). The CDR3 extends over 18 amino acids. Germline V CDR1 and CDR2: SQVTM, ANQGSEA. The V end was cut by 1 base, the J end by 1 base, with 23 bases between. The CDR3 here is CSVEVAPKDGTVSYEQYF. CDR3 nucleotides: TGCAGCGTTGAAGTCGCTCCCAAGGACGGGACGGTATCCTACGAGCAGTACTTC.

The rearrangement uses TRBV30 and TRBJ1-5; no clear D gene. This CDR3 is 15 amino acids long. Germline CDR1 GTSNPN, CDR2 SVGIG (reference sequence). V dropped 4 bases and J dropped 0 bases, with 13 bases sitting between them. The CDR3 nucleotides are TGTGCCTGGACCGGAACAGCTGATAGCAATCAGCCCCAGCATTTT. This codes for CAWTGTADSNQPQHF.

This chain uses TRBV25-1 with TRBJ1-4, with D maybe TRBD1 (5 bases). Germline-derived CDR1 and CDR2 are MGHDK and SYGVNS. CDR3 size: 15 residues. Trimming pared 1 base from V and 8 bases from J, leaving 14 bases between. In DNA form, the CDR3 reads TGTGCCAGCAGTGAATTGAGAGGGGTAGGCGAAAAACTGTTTTTT. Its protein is CASSELRGVGEKLFF.

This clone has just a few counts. Written as DNA, the CDR3 is TGTGCCAGCAGCTGGGGTTTGACTGAAGCTTTCTTT. Its protein product is CASSWGLTEAFF. The gene calls are TRBV5-6 and TRBJ1-1; D not certain. Germline V lookup: CDR1 SGHDT, CDR2 YYEEEE. The CDR3 covers 12 residues. V gave up 3 bases and J gave up 5 bases, with 8 bases separating them.

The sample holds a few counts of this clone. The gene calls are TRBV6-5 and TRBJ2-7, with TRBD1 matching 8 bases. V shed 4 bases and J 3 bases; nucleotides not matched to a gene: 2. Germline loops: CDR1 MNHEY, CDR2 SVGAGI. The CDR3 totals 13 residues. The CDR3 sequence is CASSLDRDYEQYF. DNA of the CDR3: TGTGCCAGCAGTTTGGACAGGGACTACGAGCAGTACTTC.

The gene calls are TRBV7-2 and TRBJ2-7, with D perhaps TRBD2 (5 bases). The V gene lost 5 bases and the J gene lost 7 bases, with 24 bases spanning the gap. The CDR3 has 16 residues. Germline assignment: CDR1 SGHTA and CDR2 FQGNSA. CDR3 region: CASSPTTDLTWREQYF. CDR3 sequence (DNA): TGTGCCAGCAGCCCCACGACGGACTTAACGTGGAGGGAGCAGTACTTC. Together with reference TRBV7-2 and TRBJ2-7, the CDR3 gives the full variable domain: GAGVSQSPSNKVTEKGKDVELRCDPISGHTALYWYRQSLGQGLEFLIYFQGNSAPDKSGLPSDRFSAERTGGSVSTLTIQRTQQEDSAVYLCASSPTTDLTWREQYFGPGTRLTVT.

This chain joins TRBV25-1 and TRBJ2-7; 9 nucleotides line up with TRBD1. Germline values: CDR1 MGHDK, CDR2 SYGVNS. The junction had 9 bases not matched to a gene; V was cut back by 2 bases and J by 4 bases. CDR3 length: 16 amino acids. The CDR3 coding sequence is TGTGCCAGCAGTGAAAGTCCGTGGACAGGGGTTTACGAGCAGTACTTC. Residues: CASSESPWTGVYEQYF.

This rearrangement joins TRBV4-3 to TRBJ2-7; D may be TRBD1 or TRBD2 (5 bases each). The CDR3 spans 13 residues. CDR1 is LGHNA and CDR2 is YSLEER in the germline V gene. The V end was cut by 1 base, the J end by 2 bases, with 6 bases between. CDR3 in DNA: TGCGCCAGCAGCCAAGGAGGGGCCTACGAGCAGTACTTC. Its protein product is CASSQGGAYEQYF.

The CDR3 bases are TGTGCCTGGAGTGTACTTTCTGAAGCTTTCTTT. This gives the protein CAWSVLSEAFF. The J gene is TRBJ1-1, the V gene TRBV30; no reliable D call. Trimming stripped 0 bases from V and 6 bases from J, with 5 bases between. Germline CDR1 GTSNPN, CDR2 SVGIG (reference sequence). The CDR3 is 11 residues long.

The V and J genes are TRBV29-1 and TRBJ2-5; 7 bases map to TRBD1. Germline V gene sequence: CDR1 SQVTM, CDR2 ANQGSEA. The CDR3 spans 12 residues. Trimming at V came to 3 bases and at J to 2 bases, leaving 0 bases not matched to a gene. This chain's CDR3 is CSVDRGQETQYF. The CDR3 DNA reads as TGCAGCGTTGACAGGGGGCAAGAGACCCAGTACTTC.

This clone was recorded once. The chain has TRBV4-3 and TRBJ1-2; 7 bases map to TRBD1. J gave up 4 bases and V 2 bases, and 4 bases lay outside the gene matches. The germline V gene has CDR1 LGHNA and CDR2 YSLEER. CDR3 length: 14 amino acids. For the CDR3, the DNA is TGCGCCAGCAGCCAAACCGACAGGGTCTATGGCTACACCTTC. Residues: CASSQTDRVYGYTF.

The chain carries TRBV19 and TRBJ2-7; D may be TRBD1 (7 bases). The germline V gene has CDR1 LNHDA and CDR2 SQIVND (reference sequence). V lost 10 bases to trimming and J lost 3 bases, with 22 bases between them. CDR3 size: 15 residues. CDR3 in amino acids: CANHGGGRLLYEQYF. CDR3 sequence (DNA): TGTGCCAATCATGGAGGGGGCCGGCTTCTCTACGAGCAGTACTTC.

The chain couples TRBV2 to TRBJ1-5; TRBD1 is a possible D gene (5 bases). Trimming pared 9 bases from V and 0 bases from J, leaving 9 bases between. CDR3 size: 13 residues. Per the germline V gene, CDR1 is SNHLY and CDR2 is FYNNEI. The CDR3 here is CASQGYSNQPQHF. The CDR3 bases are TGTGCCAGTCAGGGATATAGCAATCAGCCCCAGCATTTT.

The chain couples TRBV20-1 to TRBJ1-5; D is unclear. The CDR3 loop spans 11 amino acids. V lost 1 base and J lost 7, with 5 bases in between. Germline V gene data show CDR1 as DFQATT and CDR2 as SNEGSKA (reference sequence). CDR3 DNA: TGCAGTGCTAGAGGGAACCAGCCCCAGCATTTT. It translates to CSARGNQPQHF.

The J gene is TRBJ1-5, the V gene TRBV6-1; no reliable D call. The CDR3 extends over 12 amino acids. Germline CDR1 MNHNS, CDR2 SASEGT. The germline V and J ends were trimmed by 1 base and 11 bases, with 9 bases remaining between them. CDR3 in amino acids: CASSEVLQAQHF. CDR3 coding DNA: TGTGCCAGCAGTGAAGTCCTCCAGGCCCAGCATTTT.

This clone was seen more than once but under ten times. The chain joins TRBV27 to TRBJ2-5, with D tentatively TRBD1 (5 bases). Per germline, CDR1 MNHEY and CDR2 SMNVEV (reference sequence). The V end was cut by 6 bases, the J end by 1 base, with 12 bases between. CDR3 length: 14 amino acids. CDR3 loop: CASRSDRLQETQYF. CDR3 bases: TGTGCCAGCAGATCCGACAGACTCCAAGAGACCCAGTACTTC.

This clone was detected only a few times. CDR3 amino acids: CASRLLGGLQPQHF. CDR3 coding DNA: TGTGCCAGCAGACTACTAGGGGGCCTTCAGCCCCAGCATTTT. V usage is TRBV28 and J usage is TRBJ1-5; 7 nucleotides agree with TRBD1. This CDR3 is 14 amino acids long. The V segment lost 6 bases and the J segment 6 bases; nucleotides outside the gene matches: 8. Germline assignment: CDR1 MDHEN and CDR2 SYDVKM.

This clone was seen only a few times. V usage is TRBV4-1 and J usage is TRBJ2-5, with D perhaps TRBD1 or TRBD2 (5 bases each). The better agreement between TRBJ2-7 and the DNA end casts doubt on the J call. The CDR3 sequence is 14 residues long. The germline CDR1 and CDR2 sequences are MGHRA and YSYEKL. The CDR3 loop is CASSPGRNSYEQYF. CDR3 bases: TGCGCCAGCAGCCCGGGACGCAACTCCTACGAGCAGTACTTC.

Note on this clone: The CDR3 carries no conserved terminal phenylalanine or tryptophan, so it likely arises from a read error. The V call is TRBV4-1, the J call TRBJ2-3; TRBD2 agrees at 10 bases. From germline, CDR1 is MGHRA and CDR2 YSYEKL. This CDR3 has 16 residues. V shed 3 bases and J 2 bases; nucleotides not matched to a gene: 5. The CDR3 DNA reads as TGCGCCAGCAGCCAGTCAGCGGGGGGGACCACAGATACGCAGTATCTT. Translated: CASSQSAGGTTDTQYL.

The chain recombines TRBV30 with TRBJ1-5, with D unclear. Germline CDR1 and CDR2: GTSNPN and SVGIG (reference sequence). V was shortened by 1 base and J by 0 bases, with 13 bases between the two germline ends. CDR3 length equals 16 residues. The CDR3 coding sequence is TGTGCCTGGAGTGCAACGGACCGGTATAGCAATCAGCCCCAGCATTTT. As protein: CAWSATDRYSNQPQHF.